Below are 14 T cell receptor beta chains sequenced from a single sample in a study of blood T cells in healthy people across ages. The second PCR ran roughly 6 to 11 cycles with a sample-barcoded 5' primer and J-beta primers. TCRdb passed the 5' RACE reads through MiXCR, listing each CDR3 protein once. The sample contains 750,000 to 1,000,000 distinct CDR3 sequences, 25% to 35% of which appear only once. These sequences were also reported in another study, on T cells of mothers and their children.

Sequencing input: blood. Receptors originate from a middle-aged woman in good health.

This clonotype was found many times. This chain joins TRBV12-3 or TRBV12-4 and TRBJ2-5; 8 nucleotides line up with TRBD1. The CDR3 totals 16 residues. The junction had 13 bases not matched to a gene; V was cut back by 5 bases and J by 5 bases. In DNA, the CDR3 is TGTGCCAGCAGTCCCGGGACAGGCACATATCTCGAGACCCAGTACTTC. Its translation: CASSPGTGTYLETQYF.

This clonotype was found many times. This rearrangement joins TRBV7-2 to TRBJ2-1; D unresolved. The CDR3 spans 13 residues. V lost 3 bases, J lost 10 bases, and 13 bases lay in between. Germline lookup yields CDR1 SGHTA and CDR2 FQGNSA. The CDR3 spells CASSLVLPAEQFF. In DNA, the CDR3 is TGTGCCAGCAGCTTGGTACTCCCGGCAGAGCAGTTCTTC.

There are a few counts of this clonotype. The V gene is TRBV15, the J gene TRBJ2-1; D is unresolved. V was cut by 5 bases and J by 5 bases, with 7 bases left in between. Germline loops: CDR1 LNHNV, CDR2 YYDKDF (reference sequence). This CDR3 is 12 amino acids long. The CDR3 DNA is TGTGCCACCAGCGGACCGCACAATGAGCAGTTCTTC. Encoded protein: CATSGPHNEQFF.

There are many counts of this clonotype. The chain couples TRBV12-3 or TRBV12-4 to TRBJ1-2; D is perhaps TRBD1 (6 bases). There are 17 residues in the CDR3. V lost 6 bases, J lost 0 bases, and 20 bases lay in between. This chain's CDR3 is CASSPRTRGHSNYGYTF. Here the CDR3 DNA reads TGTGCCAGCAGCCCGAGGACCAGGGGACATTCTAACTATGGCTACACCTTC.

The V gene is TRBV20-1, the J gene TRBJ2-7; TRBD2 is a possible D gene (5 bases). CDR1 and CDR2 from the germline V gene are DFQATT and SNEGSKA (reference sequence). The V end lost 3 bases, the J end lost 1 base, and 13 bases lay between the germline ends. The CDR3 extends over 14 amino acids. The CDR3 loop reads CSARGMRVSYEQYF. In DNA form, the CDR3 reads TGCAGTGCTAGGGGGATGAGGGTTTCCTACGAGCAGTACTTC.

This clonotype was recorded only once. The CDR3 spells CASSSPGTVYEQFF. The CDR3 nucleotides are TGTGCCAGCAGTTCGCCCGGGACAGTCTACGAGCAGTTCTTC. The chain uses TRBV28 and TRBJ2-1; 7 bases map to TRBD1. From germline, CDR1 is MDHEN and CDR2 SYDVKM. With 4 bases clipped from V and 10 bases from J, the junction kept 10 bases outside the gene matches. The CDR3 is made up of 14 amino acids.

This clonotype was seen only once. The gene calls are TRBV14 and TRBJ2-7; D ambiguous. The CDR3 totals 16 residues. Trimming removed 0 bases at V and 0 bases at J, with 12 bases between. CDR1 and CDR2 (germline): SGHDN, FVKESK. The DNA of the CDR3 is TGTGCCAGCAGCCAAGATCGGTTTTTGAGCTCCTACGAGCAGTACTTC. Translation gives CASSQDRFLSSYEQYF.

On this clonotype: A much larger clone is a single base away; this may be a read error. V usage is TRBV29-1 and J usage is TRBJ2-3, with D perhaps being TRBD1 or TRBD2 (5 bases each). The CDR3 sequence is 14 residues long. The germline CDR1 and CDR2 sequences are SQVTM and ANQGSEA. V lost 4 bases and J lost 2, with 13 bases in between. CDR3 coding DNA: TGCAGCGTTGGGTCGAGGGACCACACAGATACGCAGTATTTT. Protein sequence: CSVGSRDHTDTQYF.

The chain combines TRBV7-2 with TRBJ2-3, with D perhaps TRBD2 (5 bases). The length of the CDR3 is 14 residues. V lost 5 bases to trimming and J lost 0 bases, with 9 bases between them. Germline loops: CDR1 SGHTA, CDR2 FQGNSA. CDR3 protein: CASSLWTSTDTQYF. The CDR3 DNA follows: TGTGCCAGCAGCCTATGGACTAGCACAGATACGCAGTATTTT.

The sample holds many counts of this clonotype. This could be a read error, since a much larger clone is one nucleotide away. The chain joins TRBV4-1 to TRBJ2-7, with a possible D match to TRBD2 (5 bases). The CDR3 totals 15 residues. Germline CDR1 MGHRA, CDR2 YSYEKL. Trimming left V 0 bases short and J 7 bases short, with 16 bases between. CDR3 region: CASSQDHPSCGEQYF. DNA of the CDR3: TGCGCCAGCAGCCAAGATCATCCTAGCTGCGGGGAGCAGTACTTC.

This clonotype was recorded at least ten times. V usage is TRBV15 and J usage is TRBJ2-5; D unclear. The germline gives CDR1 LNHNV, CDR2 YYDKDF (reference sequence). V was trimmed by 3 bases and J by 6 bases, leaving 11 bases between them. This CDR3 is 13 amino acids long. The DNA for the CDR3 is TGTGCCACCAGCAGGGATATCAAACAGACCCAGTACTTC. As protein: CATSRDIKQTQYF.

For this clonotype: This clone may be a read error of a much larger clone one base away. This chain joins TRBV7-9 and TRBJ1-4, with D unclear. The CDR3 covers 13 residues. V shed 1 base and J shed 5 bases, with 5 bases lying between them. Germline CDR1 SEHNR, CDR2 FQNEAQ (reference sequence). The CDR3 DNA reads as TGTGCCAGCAGCTTAGAATCGAATGAAAAACTGTTTTTT. Its translation: CASSLESNEKLFF.

The CDR3 reads CASSQRGYGQFF. CDR3 sequence (DNA): TGTGCCAGCAGCCAGCGCGGGTATGGGCAGTTCTTC. The gene calls are TRBV7-8 and TRBJ2-1; D may be TRBD2 (5 bases). Trimming removed 5 bases at V and 12 bases at J, with 14 bases between. Germline V gene sequence: CDR1 SGHVS, CDR2 FQNEAQ. CDR3 size: 12 residues.

This chain joins TRBV5-1 and TRBJ1-4; D is uncertain. The CDR3 consists of 14 residues. V lost 0 bases and J 6 bases, leaving 9 bases between the germline ends. The germline gives CDR1 SGHRS, CDR2 YFSETQ. CDR3 region: CASSLGPRYEKLFF. As DNA, the CDR3 is TGCGCCAGCAGCTTGGGCCCACGGTATGAAAAACTGTTTTTT.